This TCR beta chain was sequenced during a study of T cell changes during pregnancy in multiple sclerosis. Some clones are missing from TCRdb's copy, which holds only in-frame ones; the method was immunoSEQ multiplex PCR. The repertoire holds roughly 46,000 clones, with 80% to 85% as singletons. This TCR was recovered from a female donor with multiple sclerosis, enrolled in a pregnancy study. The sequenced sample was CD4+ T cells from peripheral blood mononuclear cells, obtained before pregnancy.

The CDR3 reads CASSGDRYNTEAFF. The CDR3 region has the DNA TGTGCCAGCAGTGGAGACAGATACAACACTGAAGCTTTCTTT. V is TRBV2 and J is TRBJ1-1, with D perhaps matching TRBD1 (5 bases). CDR3 length: 14 amino acids. Trimming shortened V by 4 bases and J by 2 bases, and 11 bases separated the two germline ends. Germline V CDR1 and CDR2: SNHLY, FYNNEI.